This T cell receptor beta chain originates from a study of sequential checkpoint blockade in melanoma. As for treatment: randomized to nivolumab then ipilimumab (arm A) or the reverse (arm B). TCRdb keeps only in-frame clones here, not all; method: immunoSEQ multiplex PCR. The data show roughly 4,200 clones, about a quarter seen once. This CDR3 is 14 amino acids long. Germline V lookup: CDR1 LNHDA, CDR2 SQIVND (reference sequence). Trimming left V 2 bases short and J 8 bases short, with 15 bases between. The material was tumor tissue (inferred from file names), obtained from a patient given nivolumab and ipilimumab in sequence. The chain couples TRBV19 to TRBJ1-2; a possible D gene is TRBD1 (6 bases). This receptor was taken from a human donor with melanoma. CDR3 DNA sequence: TGTGCCAGTAGTATACCGGGAAGGGGGGAAGGCTACACCTTC. Amino acid sequence: CASSIPGRGEGYTF.